The 17 T cell receptor beta chains presented below share a single source sample, sequenced in a study of T cell repertoires in cytomegalovirus infection. One entry per CDR3 protein results from TCRdb running MiXCR on the reads. The sample shows approximately 1,000,000 distinct CDR3 sequences, under 40% of them seen only once. The antigens for these receptors are not known. Sequences were derived from cultured CD8+ T cells from PBMCs, sampled from culture after CMV antigen stimulation. The source is a human donor in good health (CMV status not recorded). Some clones in this sample may be carry-over from other donors' samples.

For the CDR3, the DNA is TGTGCCAGCAGCCTGACAGATTCGTATGGCTACACCTTC. Protein product: CASSLTDSYGYTF. The V and J genes are TRBV7-9 and TRBJ1-2, with D perhaps matching TRBD1 (5 bases). The CDR3 runs 13 residues. CDR1 and CDR2 from the germline V gene are SEHNR and FQNEAQ (reference sequence). Trimming left V 5 bases short and J 5 bases short, with 12 bases between.

The V gene is TRBV10-1, the J gene TRBJ2-3; D might be TRBD1 (6 bases). This CDR3 is 13 amino acids long. Trimming left V 7 bases short and J 3 bases short, with 11 bases between. CDR1 is WNHNN and CDR2 is SYGVQD in the germline V gene (reference sequence). CDR3 residues: CASTGVATDTQYF. For the CDR3, the DNA is TGCGCCAGCACAGGGGTCGCAACAGATACGCAGTATTTT.

The rearrangement uses TRBV6-6 and TRBJ1-1, with 7 bases identical to TRBD1. The V and J ends lost 5 bases and 5 bases, in that order; junction bases with no gene match: 5. Per the germline V gene, CDR1 is MNHNY and CDR2 is SVGAGI (reference sequence). There are 13 residues in the CDR3. This CDR3 reads CASSKGAGTEAFF. CDR3 bases: TGTGCCAGCAGTAAGGGGGCAGGAACTGAAGCTTTCTTT.

The chain combines TRBV27 with TRBJ2-3, with TRBD1 as a possible D gene (6 bases). Germline values: CDR1 MNHEY, CDR2 SMNVEV (reference sequence). The CDR3 covers 15 residues. Trimming removed 5 bases from V and 3 bases from J, with 15 bases in between. In DNA form, the CDR3 reads TGTGCCAGCAGTAGGGTCACAGGGAGAACAGATACGCAGTATTTT. Translating it yields CASSRVTGRTDTQYF.

V gene TRBV6-2 or TRBV6-3 combines with J gene TRBJ2-1, with D maybe TRBD1 (5 bases). The CDR3 has 16 residues. The V and J ends lost 5 bases and 2 bases respectively, with 16 bases between them. Germline V CDR1 and CDR2: MNHEY, SVGEGT. The CDR3 DNA is TGTGCCAGCAGTCGACTGGGGCCCCTTACCTACAATGAGCAGTTCTTC. It codes for CASSRLGPLTYNEQFF.

This clonotype was detected once. This may arise from a read error, as a much more abundant clone is one base away. V usage is TRBV5-6 and J usage is TRBJ1-2; D is undetermined. There are 12 residues in the CDR3. The germline V gene encodes CDR1 SGHDT and CDR2 YYEEEE. Trimming shortened V by 2 bases and J by 4 bases, and 6 bases separated the two germline ends. The DNA of the CDR3 is TGTGCCAGCAGCTTAGACCCCTATGGCTACACCTTC. It is translated as CASSLDPYGYTF.

V and J are TRBV6-4 and TRBJ2-1, with TRBD2 as a possible D gene (5 bases). Looked up from germline, CDR1 is MRHNA and CDR2 is SNTAGT. This CDR3 is built from 15 residues. Trimming took 2 bases from V and 2 from J, leaving 10 bases between them. CDR3 amino acids: CASSDGELAYNEQFF. CDR3 coding DNA: TGTGCCAGCAGTGACGGGGAACTAGCCTACAATGAGCAGTTCTTC.

The rearrangement joins TRBV12-5 to TRBJ2-7; weak D call: TRBD2 (6 bases). The CDR3 extends over 12 amino acids. Germline CDR1 and CDR2: LGHNT and FRNRAP. The V end was cut by 6 bases, the J end by 4 bases, with 10 bases between. The CDR3 DNA sequence: TGTGCTAGTGGCTACCGGGGGTACGAGCAGTACTTC. Translating gives CASGYRGYEQYF.

This clonotype was seen a few times. The CDR3 is CASSGPVNTEAFF. The CDR3 nucleotides are TGTGCCAGTAGTGGGCCGGTGAACACTGAAGCTTTCTTT. The J gene is TRBJ1-1, the V gene TRBV19; D is uncertain. Germline V gene lookup returns CDR1 LNHDA and CDR2 SQIVND (reference sequence). This CDR3 contains 13 residues. V dropped 5 bases and J dropped 0 bases, with 7 bases sitting between them.

This clonotype was seen a handful of times. The rearrangement uses TRBV6-2 or TRBV6-3 and TRBJ2-1, with D unclear. Trimming shortened V by 6 bases and J by 9 bases, and 18 bases separated the two germline ends. The CDR3 is 14 amino acids. Germline V lookup: CDR1 MNHEY, CDR2 SVGEGT. This CDR3 is CASSLQGPLVEQFF. As DNA, the CDR3 is TGTGCCAGCAGCCTACAAGGGCCCCTAGTTGAGCAGTTCTTC.

This clonotype was seen only a few times. The V and J genes are TRBV28 and TRBJ1-1; D gene uncertain. Trimming took off 2 bases at V and 0 bases at J, with 7 bases between the two ends. CDR3 size: 14 residues. The germline V gene has CDR1 MDHEN and CDR2 SYDVKM. The DNA for the CDR3 is TGTGCCAGCAGTTTAGGGTATATGAACACTGAAGCTTTCTTT. It yields the protein CASSLGYMNTEAFF.

This clonotype was detected a few times. V usage is TRBV20-1 and J usage is TRBJ2-3; D might be TRBD1 (6 bases). The V and J ends lost 3 bases and 4 bases respectively, with 11 bases between them. This CDR3 is 13 amino acids long. In germline, CDR1 is DFQATT, CDR2 SNEGSKA (reference sequence). The CDR3 bases are TGCAGTGCTAGTGCGCAGGGGTCAGATACGCAGTATTTT. Translated: CSASAQGSDTQYF.

This clonotype has just a few counts. V and J are TRBV27 and TRBJ1-1; TRBD1 might be the D (5 bases). Between the trimmed V and J ends, which lost 8 bases and 1 base, there was a span of 14 bases. Germline CDR1 reads MNHEY; CDR2 reads SMNVEV (reference sequence). The CDR3 extends over 14 amino acids. DNA of the CDR3: TGTGCCAGCCACAAACCCGGGACGAACACTGAAGCTTTCTTT. Protein: CASHKPGTNTEAFF.

The rearrangement uses TRBV27 and TRBJ2-7, with 7 bases that match TRBD1. J lost 2 bases, V lost 6 bases, and 10 bases had no gene match. The CDR3 contains 15 residues. Germline CDR1 and CDR2: MNHEY and SMNVEV (reference sequence). CDR3 protein: CASREQTGLAYEQYV. Here the CDR3 DNA reads TGTGCCAGCAGAGAGCAGACAGGGCTGGCCTACGAGCAGTACGTC.

This clonotype occurred a few times. The V and J genes are TRBV7-6 and TRBJ1-1; TRBD1 might be the D (6 bases). The CDR3 loop spans 12 amino acids. Germline CDR1 and CDR2: SGHVS and FNYEAQ. V was cut by 5 bases and J by 4 bases, with 8 bases left in between. The CDR3 region has the DNA TGTGCCAGCAGCCGGACAGTCACTGAAGCTTTCTTT. It yields the protein CASSRTVTEAFF.

This clonotype came up a few times. The V call is TRBV7-9, the J call TRBJ2-1; D remains ambiguous. The V end was cut by 5 bases, the J end by 7 bases, with 15 bases between. The CDR3 covers 14 residues. The germline gives CDR1 SEHNR, CDR2 FQNEAQ (reference sequence). CDR3 sequence reads: CASSASDGRNEQFF. CDR3 in DNA: TGTGCCAGCAGCGCTTCGGACGGGCGTAATGAGCAGTTCTTC.

The chain recombines TRBV10-3 with TRBJ1-2; possible D gene TRBD1, 6 bases. The CDR3 covers 15 residues. Germline CDR1 reads ENHRY; CDR2 reads SYGVKD. Trimming left V 4 bases short and J 3 bases short, with 15 bases between. The CDR3 reads CAISGSPGADYGYTF. The CDR3 coding sequence is TGTGCCATCAGTGGATCTCCAGGGGCCGACTATGGCTACACCTTC.